These T cell receptor beta chains were read from a single sample in a study of cytomegalovirus exposure and HLA in healthy donors. Clones were sequenced by immunoSEQ multiplex PCR, and TCRdb holds only the in-frame ones, with some missing. The sample has approximately 140,000 clones, roughly 81% seen once. The material sequenced was PBMCs. Receptors originate from a woman aged 25 to 39 in good health and CMV-seronegative. Each CDR3 is given with its conserved first and last residue. Fields, in order: J gene, clone size, V gene, D gene, CDR3 protein, CDR3 DNA. D genes are given only for firm matches. Rows may omit the clone size; those that give it use once, few, many or a size class.

TRBJ2-7	once	TRBV4-1	TRBD1	CASSQDPGQGWSEQYF	TGCGCCAGCAGCCAAGATCCTGGACAGGGGTGGTCCGAGCAGTACTTC
TRBJ2-3	NA	TRBV10-3	TRBD2	CAISEGSGGRTDTQYF	TGTGCCATCAGTGAAGGTAGCGGGGGTCGCACAGATACGCAGTATTTT
TRBJ2-5	NA	TRBV29-1	NA	CSVGPGWIRETQYF	TGCAGCGTTGGGCCAGGGTGGATCCGGGAGACCCAGTACTTC
TRBJ1-1	NA	TRBV5-1	TRBD1	CASSLRGQAGLDTEAFF	TGCGCCAGCAGCTTGAGGGGACAGGCGGGGTTGGATACTGAAGCTTTCTTT
TRBJ1-5	NA	TRBV6-5	NA	CASSVSTGYWEPQHF	TGTGCCAGCAGCGTCTCCACAGGGTATTGGGAGCCCCAGCATTTT
TRBJ2-7	NA	TRBV6-1	NA	CASQTLWEQYF	TGTGCCAGCCAGACTCTATGGGAGCAGTACTTC
TRBJ1-5	NA	TRBV19	TRBD1	CASSTQTGANQPQHF	TGTGCCAGTAGTACCCAGACAGGGGCTAACCAGCCCCAGCATTTT
TRBJ2-2	NA	TRBV10-1	NA	CASSDSGELFF	TGCGCCAGCAGTGATAGCGGGGAGCTGTTTTTT
TRBJ1-1	NA	TRBV4-2	NA	CASSQGNMNTEAFF	TGTGCCAGCAGCCAAGGTAACATGAACACTGAAGCTTTCTTT
TRBJ2-6	NA	TRBV28	NA	CASSFGASIGANVLTF	TGTGCCAGCAGTTTTGGGGCATCGATTGGGGCCAACGTCCTGACTTTC
TRBJ2-7	NA	TRBV7-9	NA	CASSPSVYEQYF	TGTGCCAGCAGCCCCTCAGTCTACGAGCAGTACTTC
TRBJ2-5	once	TRBV2	NA	CASSGRLPQETQYF	TGTGCCAGCAGTGGCCGACTCCCCCAAGAGACCCAGTACTTC
TRBJ2-6	NA	TRBV4-1	TRBD2	CASSHILAGGPGANVLTF	TGCGCCAGCAGCCACATACTAGCGGGGGGGCCTGGGGCCAACGTCCTGACTTTC
TRBJ1-2	few	TRBV6-6	TRBD1	CASSSTGDYGYTF	TGTGCCAGCAGCTCGACAGGGGACTATGGCTACACCTTC
TRBJ2-2	NA	TRBV2	NA	CASSETRSRANTGELFF	TGTGCCAGCAGTGAAACGAGGTCTAGAGCGAACACCGGGGAGCTGTTTTTT
TRBJ2-1	NA	TRBV4-1	NA	CASSQAVRVYEQFF	TGCGCCAGCAGCCAAGCGGTTCGGGTCTATGAGCAGTTCTTC
TRBJ2-3	once	TRBV5-4	TRBD2	CASSLTSGAEDTQYF	TGTGCCAGCAGCTTGACTAGCGGGGCGGAAGATACGCAGTATTTT
TRBJ2-5	NA	TRBV7-2	TRBD1	CASSRDSTPQETQYF	TGTGCCAGCAGCAGGGACAGCACCCCTCAAGAGACCCAGTACTTC
TRBJ1-3	NA	TRBV4-3	NA	CASSQVSPGAGNTIYF	TGCGCCAGCAGCCAAGTGAGTCCAGGGGCCGGAAACACCATATATTTT
TRBJ2-1	once	TRBV4-3	TRBD2	CASSQGLAAHREQFF	TGCGCCAGCAGCCAAGGTCTAGCGGCCCATCGTGAGCAGTTCTTC
TRBJ2-7	NA	TRBV20-1	NA	CSARDLMKQYF	TGCAGTGCTAGAGACCTCATGAAGCAATACTTC
TRBJ2-3	NA	TRBV4-1	NA	CASSPNPGAEYTDTQYF	TGCGCCAGCAGCCCAAATCCTGGAGCGGAATACACAGATACGCAGTATTTT
TRBJ2-3	few	TRBV7-2	NA	CASSLGISDTQYF	TGTGCCAGCAGCTTAGGTATCTCAGATACGCAGTATTTT
TRBJ1-2	NA	TRBV6-1	NA	CASSESGGLRGYTF	TGTGCCAGCAGTGAGAGTGGGGGGTTGAGGGGCTACACCTTC
TRBJ1-6	once	TRBV5-4	NA	CASSLDSNSPLHF	TGTGCCAGCAGCTTGGACAGTAATTCACCCCTCCACTTT
TRBJ2-2	NA	TRBV6-5	NA	CASNTGGTGELFF	TGTGCCAGCAACACCGGGGGCACCGGGGAGCTGTTTTTT
TRBJ1-2	NA	TRBV5-1	NA	CASSPEGGGYTF	TGCGCCAGCAGCCCAGAGGGCGGAGGCTACACCTTC
TRBJ1-1	NA	TRBV2	TRBD1	CATRTGMNTEAFF	TGTGCCACCCGGACAGGGATGAACACTGAAGCTTTCTTT
TRBJ2-7	NA	TRBV18	TRBD1	CASSMTGAYEQYF	TGTGCCAGCTCCATGACAGGGGCCTACGAGCAGTACTTC
TRBJ2-7	NA	TRBV28	TRBD1	CASSATGTGGVAGYEQYF	TGTGCCAGCAGTGCTACCGGGACAGGGGGCGTCGCGGGCTACGAGCAGTACTTC
TRBJ2-7	once	TRBV2	NA	CATDAQGLGEQYF	TGTGCCACCGACGCCCAGGGGTTGGGCGAGCAGTACTTC
TRBJ1-2	NA	TRBV7-9	NA	CASSSLTDYGYTF	TGTGCCAGCAGCTCCCTGACAGACTATGGCTACACCTTC
TRBJ2-3	NA	TRBV11-2	TRBD1	CASSIRQGSITDTQYF	TGTGCCAGCAGCATTCGACAGGGAAGTATCACAGATACGCAGTATTTT
TRBJ2-7	NA	TRBV6-6	TRBD2	CASNREGGGHYEQYF	TGTGCCAGCAATCGGGAGGGAGGGGGACACTACGAGCAGTACTTC
TRBJ1-5	NA	TRBV2	NA	CASRGDSNQPQHF	TGTGCCAGCAGGGGCGACAGCAATCAGCCCCAGCATTTT
TRBJ2-1	once	TRBV4-2	TRBD2	CASSPRWAGEYNEQFF	TGTGCCAGCAGCCCCCGGTGGGCGGGGGAGTACAATGAGCAGTTCTTC
TRBJ1-1	once	TRBV27	NA	CASSYFGGKAEAFF	TGTGCCAGCAGTTACTTTGGAGGGAAGGCTGAAGCTTTCTTT
TRBJ1-6	few	TRBV11-2	TRBD1	CASSGGGQNNSPLHF	TGTGCCAGCAGCGGTGGGGGACAGAATAATTCACCCCTCCACTTT
TRBJ1-3	NA	TRBV18	TRBD1	CASSPATGGGNTIYF	TGTGCCAGCTCACCGGCCACAGGGGGCGGAAACACCATATATTTT
TRBJ1-1	NA	TRBV4-2	NA	CASSQPDRNTEAFF	TGTGCCAGCAGCCAACCTGACAGAAACACTGAAGCTTTCTTT
TRBJ1-2	NA	TRBV7-9	NA	CASSGLHLYGYTF	TGTGCCAGCAGTGGCCTCCACCTCTATGGCTACACCTTC
TRBJ1-6	NA	TRBV19	NA	CASSIGHHNSPLHF	TGTGCCAGTAGTATAGGACACCATAATTCACCCCTCCACTTT
TRBJ1-2	NA	TRBV28	NA	CASSLDRYDYGYTF	TGTGCCAGCAGTCTAGACAGGTACGACTATGGCTACACCTTC
TRBJ1-1	NA	TRBV6-7	NA	CASSPDTEAFF	TGTGCCAGCAGCCCCGACACTGAAGCTTTCTTT
TRBJ1-4	NA	TRBV9	NA	CASSRSQGQDNEKLFF	TGTGCCAGCAGCAGATCCCAGGGGCAGGACAATGAAAAACTGTTTTTT
TRBJ2-7	NA	TRBV6-5	NA	CASRRNQDEQYF	TGTGCCAGCAGACGAAATCAGGACGAGCAGTACTTC
TRBJ1-2	NA	TRBV5-1	TRBD1	CASSLVGQGDGYTF	TGCGCCAGCAGCTTGGTGGGACAGGGGGATGGCTACACCTTC
TRBJ1-2	few	TRBV27	NA	CASSLGQGPYTF	TGTGCCAGCAGTTTAGGCCAGGGTCCATACACCTTC
TRBJ1-5	NA	TRBV7-9	NA	CASSLSGVGNQPQHF	TGTGCCAGCAGCTTATCGGGGGTGGGCAATCAGCCCCAGCATTTT
TRBJ1-1	once	TRBV9	NA	CASSAGANTEAFF	TGTGCCAGCAGCGCGGGAGCGAACACTGAAGCTTTCTTT
TRBJ2-7	NA	TRBV4-1	TRBD1	CASSLGGTGGYEQYF	TGCGCCAGCAGCCTAGGAGGGACAGGGGGCTACGAGCAGTACTTC
TRBJ1-5	NA	TRBV5-1	TRBD1	CASSLQGDQPQHF	TGCGCCAGCAGCTTACAGGGGGATCAGCCCCAGCATTTT
TRBJ2-7	NA	TRBV7-6	NA	CASTLGGEFYEQYF	TGTGCCAGCACTCTAGGAGGGGAATTCTACGAGCAGTACTTC